This TCR beta chain was found in a study of T cell clonality in common variable immunodeficiency. Germline V gene lookup returns CDR1 KGHSH and CDR2 LQKENI. The V gene end was trimmed by 5 bases and the J gene end by 4 bases; junction bases not matched to a gene: 6. This CDR3 region has 15 residues. Whole-study results and caveats: Patient heterogeneity in the CVID cohort limited correlations between repertoire features and clinical complications.

The data were produced by immunoSEQ multiplex PCR, yet TCRdb's version contains in-frame clones alone and is incomplete. The sample lists over 50,000 clones, none appearing once, the ten largest making up about 3.7%. This clone came up many times. Its antigen is not known. The read falls 3 residues short of the CDR3 end, and the missing part is taken from the germline J gene. This receptor was identified in a person aged 18 to 70 in good health. This chain uses TRBV18 with TRBJ2-1, with 9 bases identical to TRBD1. Sequencing input: peripheral blood mononuclear cells. CDR3 DNA, as far as it was read: TGTGCCAGCTCAATGACAGGGGGAGCGTACAATGAG. This translates into CASSMTGGAYNE. The full CDR3 sequence reads CASSMTGGAYNEQFF.